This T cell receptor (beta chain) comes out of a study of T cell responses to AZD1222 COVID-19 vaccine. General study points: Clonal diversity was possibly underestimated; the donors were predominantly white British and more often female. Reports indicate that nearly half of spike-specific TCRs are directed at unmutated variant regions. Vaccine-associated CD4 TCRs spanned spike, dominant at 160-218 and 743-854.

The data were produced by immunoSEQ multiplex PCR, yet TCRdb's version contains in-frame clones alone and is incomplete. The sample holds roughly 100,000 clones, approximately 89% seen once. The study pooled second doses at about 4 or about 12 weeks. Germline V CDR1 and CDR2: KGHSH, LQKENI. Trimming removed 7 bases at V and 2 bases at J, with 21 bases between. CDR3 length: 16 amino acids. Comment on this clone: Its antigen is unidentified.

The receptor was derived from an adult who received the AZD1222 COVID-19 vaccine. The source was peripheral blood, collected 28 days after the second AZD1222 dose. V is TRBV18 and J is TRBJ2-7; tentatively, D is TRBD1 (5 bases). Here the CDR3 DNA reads TGTGCCAGCTGTCCCTATGGCGCAGGGCGCACCTACGAGCAGTACTTC. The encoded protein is CASCPYGAGRTYEQYF.